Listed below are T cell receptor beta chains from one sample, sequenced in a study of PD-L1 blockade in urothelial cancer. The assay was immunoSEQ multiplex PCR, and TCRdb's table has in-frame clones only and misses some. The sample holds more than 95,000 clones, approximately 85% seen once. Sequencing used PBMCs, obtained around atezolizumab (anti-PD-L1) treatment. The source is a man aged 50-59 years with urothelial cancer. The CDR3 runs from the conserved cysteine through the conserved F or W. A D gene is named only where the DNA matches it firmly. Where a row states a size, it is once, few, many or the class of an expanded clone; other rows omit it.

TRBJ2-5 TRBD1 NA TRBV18 CASSPTRTGQETQYF TGTGCCAGCTCCCCTACAAGGACAGGTCAAGAGACCCAGTACTTC
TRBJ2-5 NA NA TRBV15 CATSTERETQYF TGTGCCACCAGCACCGAGAGGGAGACCCAGTACTTC
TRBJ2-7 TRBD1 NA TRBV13 CASSLRSGQGQPYEQYF TGTGCCAGCAGCTTGCGTTCGGGACAGGGGCAACCCTACGAGCAGTACTTC
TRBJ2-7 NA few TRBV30 CAWSTGRLYEQYF TGTGCCTGGAGTACCGGGAGACTCTACGAGCAGTACTTC
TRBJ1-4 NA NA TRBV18 CASSPTTGDEKLFF TGTGCCAGCTCACCAACGACGGGAGATGAAAAACTGTTTTTT
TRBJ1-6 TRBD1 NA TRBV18 CASSPGQGISSYNSPLHF TGTGCCAGCTCACCAGGACAGGGAATAAGCTCCTATAATTCACCCCTCCACTTT
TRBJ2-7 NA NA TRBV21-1 CASSKWGQASYEQYF TGTGCCAGCAGCAAATGGGGACAGGCCTCCTACGAGCAGTACTTC
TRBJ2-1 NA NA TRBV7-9 CASSLAAEYNEQFF TGTGCCAGCAGCTTAGCGGCGGAGTACAATGAGCAGTTCTTC
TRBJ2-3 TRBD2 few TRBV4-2 CASSQDWAGAGGDTQYF TGTGCCAGCAGCCAAGATTGGGCCGGGGCGGGGGGGGATACGCAGTATTTT
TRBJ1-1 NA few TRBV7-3 CASSRQKTSEAFF TGTGCCAGCAGTCGACAGAAAACTTCTGAAGCTTTCTTT
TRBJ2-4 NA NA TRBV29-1 CSAKGGVEADIQYF TGCAGCGCCAAGGGAGGCGTGGAGGCGGACATTCAGTACTTC
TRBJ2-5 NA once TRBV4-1 CASSQGGQRQETQYF TGCGCCAGCAGCCAAGGGGGGCAGAGACAAGAGACCCAGTACTTC
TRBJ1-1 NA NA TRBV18 CASSPTNTNTEAFF TGTGCCAGCTCTCCCACGAACACGAACACTGAAGCTTTCTTT
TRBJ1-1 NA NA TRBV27 CASSGGINTEAFF TGTGCCAGCAGTGGCGGAATAAACACTGAAGCTTTCTTT
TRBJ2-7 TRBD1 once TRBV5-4 CASSSRDRGRSEQYF TGTGCCAGCAGCTCCCGCGACAGGGGGCGATCCGAGCAGTACTTC
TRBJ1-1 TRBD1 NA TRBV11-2 CASNSGQTMNTEAFF TGTGCCAGCAACTCGGGACAGACAATGAACACTGAAGCTTTCTTT